The table lists the clone carrying this T cell receptor beta chain with a few counts. The antigen remains undetermined. Primers: 60 Vbeta forward and 13 Jbeta reverse. This table comes from immunoSEQ multiplex PCR, and its TCRdb copy is limited to in-frame clones, with some not included. In the table there are over 150,000 clones, approximately 85% of which are singletons. The sample belongs to a study of cytomegalovirus exposure and HLA in healthy donors. Whole-study results and caveats: Analyses of presence and absence presupposed an approximately uniform sequencing depth across donors. Later analysis demonstrated an association between a missense DCLRE1C variant and TCR beta V- and J-gene trimming. Compared with the roughly 730-donor mean, an Asian-associated ancestry cluster reportedly had fewer N-insertions, according to a later analysis.

Sequencing was done on a sample of PBMCs. The sequence was obtained from a girl between 10 and 17 years old in good health and CMV-seropositive.

The CDR3 protein is CSAWDRDGYTF. DNA for the CDR3: TGCAGTGCTTGGGACAGGGATGGCTACACCTTC. V usage is TRBV20-1 and J usage is TRBJ1-2; 9 nucleotides align to TRBD1. Germline V CDR1 and CDR2: DFQATT, SNEGSKA (reference sequence). After removal of 5 bases from V and 6 bases from J, the junction contained 1 base not matched to a gene. This CDR3 is 11 amino acids long.